These T cell receptor beta chains were read from a single sample in a study of blood T cell repertoires in COVID-19. TCRdb keeps only in-frame clones here, not all; method: immunoSEQ multiplex PCR. The repertoire holds a few hundred thousand clones, around 88% seen once, with about 4.6% in the top ten. The sample was PBMCs or T cells enriched from blood (not recorded which). These receptors were taken from a woman in her 30s who had been exposed to COVID-19. CDR3s include the opening cysteine and the closing phenylalanine or tryptophan. D genes are given only for firm matches. Clone size is shown for a subset of rows, as once, few, many or a class of expanded clone.

.	TRBV3-1/TRBV3-2	TRBJ1-5	.	TGTGCCAGCAGCCAAGATTGGGCAGCGGGACAGCCCCAGCATTTT	CASSQDWAAGQPQHF
.	TRBV10-3	TRBJ1-1	.	TGTGCCATCAGTGAGGAGGTGTACACTGAAGCTTTCTTT	CAISEEVYTEAFF
.	TRBV5-1	TRBJ1-2	.	TGCGCCAGCAGCTTGGGGCAGCCGAGGGATGGCTACACCTTC	CASSLGQPRDGYTF
.	TRBV16	TRBJ1-2	.	TGTGCCAGCAGCCCCCTCACCACAGGGAATATTGGCTACACCTTC	CASSPLTTGNIGYTF
once	TRBV5-1	TRBJ2-5	TRBD2	TGCGCCAGCAGCTCGCGCGGGGGGAGCCAAGAGACCCAGTACTTC	CASSSRGGSQETQYF
few	TRBV7-8	TRBJ2-3	.	TGTGCCTCGCAGAATGCCTTCACAGATACGCAGTATTTT	CASQNAFTDTQYF
.	TRBV5-8	TRBJ2-3	TRBD2	TGTGCCAGCTGGCAAGCGGGGGGCACAGATACGCAGTATTTT	CASWQAGGTDTQYF
.	TRBV2	TRBJ2-3	TRBD1	TGTGCCAGCAGTGAAGTAAGGGGGCTTGGCACAGATACGCAGTATTTT	CASSEVRGLGTDTQYF
.	TRBV11-2	TRBJ1-6	.	TGTGCCAGCAGCCCCTTGACGGTTTCTAGCTCACCCCTCCACTTT	CASSPLTVSSSPLHF
.	TRBV7-3	TRBJ2-6	.	TGTGCCAGCAGCTTAACTGGGGGGTATGGCTCTGGGGCCAACGTCCTGACTTTC	CASSLTGGYGSGANVLTF
.	TRBV15	TRBJ1-5	TRBD1	TGTGCCACCAACCTACAGGGGCCGGGTCAGCCCCAGCATTTT	CATNLQGPGQPQHF
.	TRBV2	TRBJ1-1	TRBD1	TGTGCCAGCAGGGGGGACAGGTCTAACACTGAAGCTTTCTTT	CASRGDRSNTEAFF
.	TRBV2	TRBJ2-2	.	TGTGCCAGCAGTGAAAACACCTTCACCGGGGAGCTGTTTTTT	CASSENTFTGELFF
.	TRBV3-1/TRBV3-2	TRBJ2-7	TRBD2	TGTGCCAGCAGCCAAGCGGGGACTAGATACGAGCAGTACTTC	CASSQAGTRYEQYF
once	TRBV25-1	TRBJ1-1	TRBD1	TGTGCCAGCAGGGCGGACAGGGGGACGACTGAAGCTTTCTTT	CASRADRGTTEAFF
once	TRBV19	TRBJ1-1	TRBD1	TGTGCCAGTAGTATCGGGGGTAAGGGCGACAGGGCGAGGGTGAACACTGAAGCTTTCTTT	CASSIGGKGDRARVNTEAFF
.	TRBV11-3	TRBJ2-2	.	TGTGCCAGCAGCTTAACAGGGACAAACACCGGGGAGCTGTTTTTT	CASSLTGTNTGELFF
.	TRBV7-6	TRBJ1-4	TRBD1	TGTGCCAGCAGCTTGACAGGGCAGAATGAAAAACTGTTTTTT	CASSLTGQNEKLFF
.	TRBV9	TRBJ2-7	TRBD1	TGTGCCAGCAGCCGGGACAGATCCTACGAGCAGTACTTC	CASSRDRSYEQYF
.	TRBV7-3	TRBJ1-1	TRBD1	TGTGCCAGCAGCCTGGGGGGACAGGGCAGCACTGAAGCTTTCTTT	CASSLGGQGSTEAFF
.	TRBV5-5	TRBJ1-1	.	TGTGCCAGCAGCTTCAGGGTGAAAACTAAAGCTTTCTTT	CASSFRVKTKAFF
.	TRBV5-4	TRBJ1-6	.	TGTGCCAGCGGGAGGGCGGGGCTCCTCTCTCAGGACCTCCACTTT	CASGRAGLLSQDLHF
.	TRBV5-1	TRBJ1-4	TRBD1	TGCGCCAGCAGCACAGGGACAGGGGGCGAAAAACTGTTTTTT	CASSTGTGGEKLFF
.	TRBV7-2	TRBJ1-2	TRBD1	TGTGCCAGCAGCGCTCCGGGACAGGGGGCATCCGCAGGCTACACCTTC	CASSAPGQGASAGYTF
.	TRBV19	TRBJ2-3	TRBD1	TGTGCCAGTAGTACTATGGGACAGGCCACAGATACGCAGTATTTT	CASSTMGQATDTQYF
.	TRBV19	TRBJ1-5	.	TGTGCCAGTAGTACCCAGAATAATCAGCCCCAGCATTTT	CASSTQNNQPQHF
.	TRBV18	TRBJ2-1	.	TGTGCCAGCTCACCTCGATTAGTGTCGTTCGATGAGCAGTTCTTC	CASSPRLVSFDEQFF
.	TRBV24-1	TRBJ1-1	.	TGTGCCACCAGTGATTCTCAGGGGACCACTGAAGCTTTCTTT	CATSDSQGTTEAFF
.	TRBV12-3/TRBV12-4	TRBJ2-7	.	TGTGCCAGCAGTTACAGGGCCTACGAGCAGTACTTC	CASSYRAYEQYF
.	TRBV24-1	TRBJ1-2	.	TGTGCCACCAGTGATCCCGACGGGAACTATGGCTACACCTTC	CATSDPDGNYGYTF
once	TRBV19	TRBJ1-1	.	TGTGCCAGTAGTATCTGGGGACTTGAAGCTTTCTTT	CASSIWGLEAFF
.	TRBV18	TRBJ1-2	.	TGTGCCAGCTCACCCCTTGGGGGGGTTCTTACCTATGGCTACACCTTC	CASSPLGGVLTYGYTF
.	TRBV18	TRBJ2-1	TRBD2	TGTGCCAGCTCACCATTGGCGGGGGAATACAATGAGCAGTTCTTC	CASSPLAGEYNEQFF
.	TRBV5-1	TRBJ2-7	.	TGCGCCAGCAGCTTCCTTTTTGGGGCGAATGAGCAGTACTTC	CASSFLFGANEQYF
.	TRBV12-3/TRBV12-4	TRBJ1-2	.	TGTGCCAGCAGTCCACAGAAATTGTATGGCTACACCTTC	CASSPQKLYGYTF
.	TRBV18	TRBJ1-5	.	TGTGCCAGCTCACCACACAAAGATCAGCCCCAGCATTTT	CASSPHKDQPQHF
.	TRBV10-1	TRBJ2-7	.	TGCGCCAGCAGTGAGTCTTCGGGGATACACGTCTACGAGCAGTACTTC	CASSESSGIHVYEQYF
.	TRBV5-1	TRBJ1-6	.	TGCGCCAGCAGCTTGGCCGGGGGAAGGGGCTATAATTCACCCCTCCACTTT	CASSLAGGRGYNSPLHF
.	TRBV10-3	TRBJ1-2	.	TGTGCCATCAGTGTCACCCATGAGCGTGATGGCTACACCTTC	CAISVTHERDGYTF
.	TRBV2	TRBJ1-2	.	TGTGCCAGCTTTCCCGAGTTGGGGGGGGCTGACTATGGCTACACCTTC	CASFPELGGADYGYTF
.	TRBV5-1	TRBJ1-2	.	TGCGCCAGCAGCTTGGCGGGGCCGGGGGAAAGCTACACCTTC	CASSLAGPGESYTF
.	TRBV19	TRBJ1-1	.	TGTGCCAGTAGTCCCCGTCTGGGAGAGTGGAGGAAGAACACTGAAGCTTTCTTT	CASSPRLGEWRKNTEAFF
.	TRBV19	TRBJ1-2	.	TGTGCCAGTAGTATGGAGCGTCGCTATGGCTACACCTTC	CASSMERRYGYTF
.	TRBV6-5	TRBJ2-7	TRBD1	TGTGCCAGCAGTTCTGACAGGGGTTACTACTACGAGCAGTACTTC	CASSSDRGYYYEQYF
.	TRBV5-4	TRBJ2-7	.	TGTGCCAGCAGCTTGGCGGGGGAGCAGTACTTC	CASSLAGEQYF